Shown below are 25 T cell receptor beta chains from a single sample sequenced in a study of tumor-infiltrating lymphocytes in oesophageal squamous cell carcinoma. TCRdb analysed the PCR reads with MiXCR anew, one entry per CDR3 protein. The sample has about 3,400 distinct CDR3 sequences; approximately 15% are singletons. The sample consisted of esophageal tumor tissue. These receptors all come from a male donor with esophageal squamous cell carcinoma.

The rearrangement uses TRBV5-1 and TRBJ2-3; 11 bases match TRBD1. The DNA end lines up better with TRBJ2-1; the J call may be wrong. The CDR3 sequence is 14 residues long. Germline CDR1 reads SGHRS; CDR2 reads YFSETQ. CDR3 sequence reads: CASSLTRTGGEQFF. The CDR3 DNA reads as TGCGCCAGCAGCTTGACGAGGACAGGGGGCGAGCAGTTCTTC.

This chain links TRBV24-1 with TRBJ1-5; tentative D call: TRBD1 (5 bases). The ends were cut back, 3 bases at V and 5 bases at J, with 10 bases in the middle. From germline, CDR1 is KGHDR and CDR2 SFDVKD. The CDR3 consists of 14 residues. CDR3 sequence (DNA): TGTGCCACCAGTGATCGGGGGAGGGATCAGCCCCAGCATTTT. Translating gives CATSDRGRDQPQHF.

This clonotype was detected many times. The rearrangement joins TRBV4-1 to TRBJ2-3, with 16 bases lining up with TRBD2. The germline V gene has CDR1 MGHRA and CDR2 YSYEKL. The CDR3 extends over 19 amino acids. V gave up 3 bases and J gave up 4 bases; unmatched junction bases: 10. The CDR3 is CASSHGTSGGAVGSDTQYF. The CDR3 DNA sequence: TGCGCCAGCAGCCACGGGACTAGCGGGGGGGCTGTTGGGTCAGATACGCAGTATTTT.

This clonotype was detected many times. It may be a read error: a sequence one base away is much more abundant. This chain links TRBV7-9 with TRBJ2-7, with a weak D call TRBD2 (5 bases). There are 11 residues in the CDR3. Looked up from germline, CDR1 is SEHNR and CDR2 is FQNEAQ (reference sequence). V dropped 3 bases and J dropped 7 bases, with 7 bases sitting between them. CDR3 residues: CASSFREEQYF. CDR3 nucleotides: TGTGCCAGCAGCTTCCGGGAAGAGCAGTACTTC. Supplemented by reference TRBV7-9 and TRBJ2-7, the full variable domain reads DTGVSQNPRHKITKRGQNVTFRCDPISEHNRLYWYRQTLGQGPEFLTYFQNEAQLEKSRLLSDRFSAERPKGSFSTLEIQRTEQGDSAMYLCASSFREEQYFGPGTRLTVT.

In its sample, this clonotype was seen many times. The chain joins TRBV5-1 to TRBJ1-1, with D maybe TRBD1 (5 bases). Germline CDR1 reads SGHRS; CDR2 reads YFSETQ. Trimming pared 2 bases from V and 4 bases from J, leaving 12 bases between. The CDR3 has 14 amino acids. CDR3 region: CASSLGGASTEAFF. The CDR3 DNA sequence: TGCGCCAGCAGCTTAGGAGGGGCGTCCACTGAAGCTTTCTTT. Filled out from reference TRBV5-1 and TRBJ1-1, the complete variable domain reads KAGVTQTPRYLIKTRGQQVTLSCSPISGHRSVSWYQQTPGQGLQFLFEYFSETQRNKGNFPGRFSGRQFSNSRSEMNVSTLELGDSALYLCASSLGGASTEAFFGQGTRLTVV.

This clonotype is categorized as medium-sized. The J gene is TRBJ2-1, the V gene TRBV6-1, with 9 positions matching TRBD1. CDR1 and CDR2 from the germline V gene are MNHNS and SASEGT. Germline trimming cut 6 bases from V and 8 bases from J; bases unmatched to any gene: 11. This CDR3 is built from 15 residues. CDR3 DNA sequence: TGTGCCAGCAGCCTCCTACAGGGGGCGCAATATGAGCAGTTCTTC. Residues: CASSLLQGAQYEQFF.

By share, this clonotype counts as medium-sized. This chain links TRBV6-1 with TRBJ1-1; D gene unclear. This CDR3 spans 14 amino acids. Deletions cut 6 bases from V and 0 bases from J, with 11 bases between. Germline V lookup: CDR1 MNHNS, CDR2 SASEGT. CDR3 protein: CASRWLALNTEAFF. Written as DNA, the CDR3 is TGTGCCAGCAGGTGGTTGGCTTTGAACACTGAAGCTTTCTTT.

This clonotype turned up a few times. This CDR3 fails to terminate in the conserved phenylalanine or tryptophan, so it likely reflects a read error. It is unclear where the CDR3 begins or ends on the DNA, so no DNA is shown, and the CDR3 is as TCRdb lists it. The chain's CDR3 is CASSLGGTYGYTFGS. V usage is TRBV5-6 and J usage is TRBJ2-1; the table's D call TRBD1 went unverified against the DNA. The CDR3 contains 15 residues when both ends are counted. Germline CDR1 SGHDT, CDR2 YYEEEE.

Comments on this clonotype: This may be a read error: a much more frequent sequence differs by one nucleotide. No conserved phenylalanine or tryptophan is present at the end of the CDR3, so a read error is the likely explanation. The limits of the CDR3 on the DNA are not certain, so only TCRdb's listed CDR3 is given. The V call is TRBV7-3, the J call TRBJ2-5. The germline gives CDR1 SGHTA, CDR2 FQGTGA. The CDR3 spans 16 residues, counting both ends. The CDR3 here is CASSSTVNNYSYTFGS.

This sequence joins TRBV3-1 and TRBJ1-4; D gene unclear. Trimming left V 4 bases short and J 6 bases short, with 6 bases between. The CDR3 is 12 residues long. Germline CDR1 is LGHDT and CDR2 is YNNKEL (reference sequence). CDR3 residues: CASSPSDEKLFF. DNA for the CDR3: TGTGCCAGCAGCCCAAGCGATGAAAAACTGTTTTTT.

This clonotype rates as medium-sized. The gene calls are TRBV7-8 and TRBJ2-7; TRBD2 aligns across 9 bases. Germline CDR1 and CDR2: SGHVS and FQNEAQ. CDR3 length: 15 amino acids. With V trimmed by 1 base and J by 6 bases, 7 bases remained unmatched. The CDR3 DNA follows: TGTGCCAGCAGCTTAGAGGCGGGGGGGCCCTCCGAGCAGTACTTC. This codes for CASSLEAGGPSEQYF.

The chain combines TRBV5-3 with TRBJ1-2, with a tentative D call TRBD1 (5 bases). Being an ORF, TRBV5-3 has a function that is uncertain. V was cut by 8 bases and J by 0 bases, with 20 bases left in between. The CDR3 has 16 residues. CDR3 bases: TGTGCCAGGAGGCGGGACGGCGGAAGAACTAACTATGGCTACACCTTC. This codes for CARRRDGGRTNYGYTF.

A remark on this clonotype: A read error may explain this, as a much larger clone is one base away. The rearrangement links TRBV24-1 to TRBJ2-5; D may be TRBD2 (5 bases). The DNA end is more similar to TRBJ2-7, so the J call may be wrong. The CDR3 totals 13 residues. Germline values: CDR1 KGHDR, CDR2 SFDVKD. The DNA for the CDR3 is TGTGCCACCAGTGACCAATACCGGGGCGAGCAGTACTTC. It is translated as CATSDQYRGEQYF.

The V call is TRBV20-1, the J call TRBJ1-1; possibly TRBD1 for D (6 bases). The CDR3 has 13 residues. Trimming took 0 bases from V and 5 from J, leaving 10 bases between them. Germline V CDR1 and CDR2: DFQATT, SNEGSKA (reference sequence). CDR3 in amino acids: CSARDSGDTEAFF. Written as DNA, the CDR3 is TGCAGTGCTAGAGATTCAGGGGATACTGAAGCTTTCTTT.

By sample fraction, this clonotype is medium-sized. The J gene is TRBJ2-2, the V gene TRBV11-3, with no clear D. With 0 bases removed from V and 7 bases from J, the gap between germline ends came to 6 bases. Germline CDR1 reads SGHNT; CDR2 reads YENEEA. CDR3 size: 13 residues. The CDR3 DNA is TGTGCCAGCAGCTTAGAACGCTTCGGGGAGCTGTTTTTT. It yields the protein CASSLERFGELFF.

In its sample, this clonotype was seen a few times. CDR3: CASSYGTTYTGELFF. CDR3 DNA sequence: TGTGCCAGCAGCTACGGGACAACTTACACCGGGGAGCTGTTTTTT. V gene TRBV13 combines with J gene TRBJ2-2; D is possibly TRBD1 (6 bases). The CDR3 length is 15 residues. V dropped 4 bases and J dropped 3 bases, with 12 bases sitting between them. Germline V gene lookup returns CDR1 PRHDT and CDR2 FYEKMQ (reference sequence).

This clonotype rates as medium-sized. The chain uses TRBV7-3 and TRBJ2-5; 9 bases map to TRBD2. Losses at the gene ends were 2 bases for V and 2 bases for J; bases not matched to a gene: 3. The germline CDR1 and CDR2 sequences are SGHTA and FQGTGA. The CDR3 is 15 amino acids. The CDR3 DNA is TGTGCCAGCAGCTTACTAGCGGGATTACAAGAGACCCAGTACTTC. Protein product: CASSLLAGLQETQYF.

Judged by abundance, this clonotype is medium-sized (0.01 to 0.1%). J is TRBJ1-2 and V is TRBV7-9, with D tentatively TRBD1 (5 bases). The CDR3 has 15 residues. CDR1 and CDR2 from the germline V gene are SEHNR and FQNEAQ (reference sequence). Trimming pared 6 bases from V and 1 base from J, leaving 15 bases between. The CDR3 sequence: CASRSGSGFNYGYTF. The CDR3 DNA follows: TGTGCCAGCAGGTCAGGGTCGGGCTTTAACTATGGCTACACCTTC.

This clonotype showed up many times. The V gene is TRBV5-1, the J gene TRBJ2-7, with D tentatively TRBD2 (6 bases). V was shortened by 4 bases and J by 1 base, with 18 bases between the two germline ends. This CDR3 region has 16 residues. CDR1 and CDR2 from the germline V gene are SGHRS and YFSETQ. Written as DNA, the CDR3 is TGCGCCAGCAGCGAAGAACCTCTCGGGAGTTCCTACGAGCAGTACTTC. As protein: CASSEEPLGSSYEQYF.

This clonotype was seen at least ten times. V and J are TRBV11-2 and TRBJ1-2; D unresolved. The CDR3 is 17 residues long. Per germline, CDR1 SGHAT and CDR2 FQNNGV. Trimming took off 2 bases at V and 0 bases at J, with 16 bases between the two ends. The CDR3 loop is CASSLSILQYANYGYTF. CDR3 coding DNA: TGTGCCAGCAGCTTATCAATCTTACAATATGCTAACTATGGCTACACCTTC.

At least ten counts were recorded for this clonotype. V usage is TRBV18 and J usage is TRBJ1-5, with 9 positions matching TRBD1. CDR3 size: 14 residues. Germline V gene lookup returns CDR1 KGHSH and CDR2 LQKENI. After removal of 3 bases from V and 5 bases from J, the junction contained 2 bases not matched to a gene. The CDR3 sequence is CASSPGQGDQPQHF. CDR3 in DNA: TGTGCCAGCTCACCGGGACAGGGCGATCAGCCCCAGCATTTT.

This clonotype appeared once. A read error is likely, as this CDR3 ends without the conserved phenylalanine or tryptophan. No DNA is shown, since the ends of the CDR3 on it are uncertain; the CDR3 is the one TCRdb lists. The chain joins TRBV5-6 to TRBJ2-5; TRBD1 is the table's D call, not checked against the DNA. CDR1 and CDR2 (germline): SGHDT, YYEEEE. Inclusive of both ends, the CDR3 amounts to 15 amino acids. The CDR3 loop reads CASSEGLSYNSPLTL.

CDR3: CASSQDPVGRSSYEQYF. CDR3 nucleotide sequence: TGCGCCAGCAGCCAAGATCCCGTGGGACGGAGCTCCTACGAGCAGTACTTC. V and J are TRBV4-1 and TRBJ2-7, with D possibly being TRBD1 or TRBD2 (5 bases each). Germline lookup yields CDR1 MGHRA and CDR2 YSYEKL. Trimming took 0 bases from V and 0 from J, leaving 15 bases between them. The CDR3 extends over 17 amino acids.

Comment on this clonotype: This CDR3 is missing its conserved last phenylalanine or tryptophan, likely due to a read error. Because the CDR3's place on the DNA is in doubt, the DNA is left out and the CDR3 is given as listed by TCRdb. V usage is TRBV7-2 and J usage is TRBJ1-1. The CDR3 is made up of 16 amino acids, end residues included. Germline V gene data show CDR1 as SGHTA and CDR2 as FQGNSA. The CDR3 loop is CASSLRGGTYEQYFAP.

This clonotype occurred many times. The V and J genes are TRBV25-1 and TRBJ2-7; the D gene is possibly TRBD2 (6 bases). The CDR3 consists of 16 residues. V was pared by 3 bases and J by 7 bases, with 22 bases between. CDR1 is MGHDK and CDR2 is SYGVNS in the germline V gene. The CDR3 is CASSDWSGGGLSEQYF. The CDR3 bases are TGTGCCAGCAGTGACTGGTCAGGAGGAGGGTTGAGTGAGCAGTACTTC.